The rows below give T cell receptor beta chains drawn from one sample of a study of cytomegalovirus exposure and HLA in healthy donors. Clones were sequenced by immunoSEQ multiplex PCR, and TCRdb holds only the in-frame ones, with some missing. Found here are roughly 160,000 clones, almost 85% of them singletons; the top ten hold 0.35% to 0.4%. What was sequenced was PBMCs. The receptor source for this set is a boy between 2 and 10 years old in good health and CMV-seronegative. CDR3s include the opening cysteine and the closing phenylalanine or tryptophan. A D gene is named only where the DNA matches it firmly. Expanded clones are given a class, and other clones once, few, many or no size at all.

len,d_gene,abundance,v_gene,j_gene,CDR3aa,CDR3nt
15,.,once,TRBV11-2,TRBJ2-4,CASRSARLAKNIQYF,TGTGCCAGCAGGTCCGCTAGGTTAGCCAAAAACATTCAGTACTTC
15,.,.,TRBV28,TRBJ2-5,CASSLGLGAGETQYF,TGTGCCAGCAGTTTGGGTTTAGGGGCGGGGGAGACCCAGTACTTC
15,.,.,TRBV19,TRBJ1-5,CASRGYRGSNQPQHF,TGTGCCAGTAGAGGATACCGAGGGAGCAATCAGCCCCAGCATTTT
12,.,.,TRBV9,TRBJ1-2,CASSGPVYGYTF,TGTGCCAGCAGCGGGCCTGTCTATGGCTACACCTTC
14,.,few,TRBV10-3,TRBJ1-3,CAIDTPSSGNTIYF,TGTGCCATCGACACCCCGAGCTCTGGAAACACCATATATTTT
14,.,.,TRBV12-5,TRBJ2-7,CASGRLQGTHEQYF,TGTGCTAGTGGTCGCCTACAGGGTACCCACGAGCAGTACTTC
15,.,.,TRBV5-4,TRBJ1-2,CASSPGRARNYGYTF,TGTGCCAGCAGCCCCGGGAGGGCCCGCAACTATGGCTACACCTTC
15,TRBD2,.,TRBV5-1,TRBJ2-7,CASSSGSGADYEQYF,TGCGCCAGCAGCTCGGGGAGCGGGGCGGACTACGAGCAGTACTTC
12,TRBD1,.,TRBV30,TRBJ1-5,CAWGQDNQPQHF,TGTGCCTGGGGACAGGACAATCAGCCCCAGCATTTT
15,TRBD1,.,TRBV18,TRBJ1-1,CASSPGTGGTTEAFF,TGTGCCAGCTCACCGGGGACAGGGGGAACCACTGAAGCTTTCTTT
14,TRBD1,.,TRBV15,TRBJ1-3,CASTGGYSGNTIYF,TGTGCCTCTACAGGGGGCTACTCTGGAAACACCATATATTTT
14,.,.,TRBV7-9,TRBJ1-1,CASSLANMDGVAFF,TGTGCCAGCAGCTTAGCAAACATGGACGGGGTAGCTTTCTTT
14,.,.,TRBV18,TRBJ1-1,CASSPNRQNTEAFF,TGTGCCAGCTCACCAAACAGACAGAACACTGAAGCTTTCTTT
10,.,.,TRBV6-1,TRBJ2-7,CASRDIEQYF,TGTGCCTCCCGGGACATCGAGCAGTACTTC
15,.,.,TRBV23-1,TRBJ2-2,CASSQAGPNTGELFF,TGCGCCAGCAGTCAGGCAGGGCCTAACACCGGGGAGCTGTTTTTT
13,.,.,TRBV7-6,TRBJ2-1,CASSPQGGNEQFF,TGTGCCAGCAGCCCCCAGGGGGGCAATGAGCAGTTCTTC
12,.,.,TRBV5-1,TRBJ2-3,CASSLPPDTQYF,TGCGCCAGCAGCTTGCCCCCGGATACGCAGTATTTT
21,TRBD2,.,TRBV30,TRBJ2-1,CAWSARPLASGRAASYNEQFF,TGTGCCTGGAGTGCCCGCCCTTTGGCGAGCGGGAGGGCCGCCTCCTACAATGAGCAGTTCTTC
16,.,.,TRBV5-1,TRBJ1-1,CASSPRQGPLNTEAFF,TGCGCCAGCAGCCCCCGGCAGGGCCCTTTGAACACTGAAGCTTTCTTT
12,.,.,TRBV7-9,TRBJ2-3,CASSTRPDTQYF,TGTGCCAGCAGCACCAGGCCGGATACGCAGTATTTT
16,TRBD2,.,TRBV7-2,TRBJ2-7,CASSLQGLAAGGEQYF,TGTGCCAGCAGCTTACAGGGACTAGCGGCGGGGGGGGAGCAGTACTTC
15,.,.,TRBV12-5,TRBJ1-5,CASGPGGQRNQPQHF,TGTGCTAGTGGACCCGGAGGACAGCGCAATCAGCCCCAGCATTTT
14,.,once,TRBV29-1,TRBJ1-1,CSVFITRRDTEAFF,TGCAGCGTGTTTATAACGAGGAGGGACACTGAAGCTTTCTTT
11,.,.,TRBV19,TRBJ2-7,CASKEAYEQYF,TGTGCCAGTAAAGAGGCCTACGAGCAGTACTTC